The clone carrying this TCR beta chain was observed a few times. Its antigen is currently unknown. This specimen belongs to a study of beta chain features in type 1 diabetes. Study-level results: Among patients with Type 1 diabetes, TCRB CDR3s were moderately but significantly shorter in every one of the four CD4+ subsets. Any HLA type influence on TCRB rearrangement was left unresolved here.

The germline gives CDR1 SGHDT, CDR2 YYEEEE. The CDR3 has 18 residues. V gave up 0 bases and J gave up 2 bases, with 18 bases separating them. Expressed TCRB transcripts were sequenced after all isolated RNA was converted to cDNA. The read count averaged around 3.5 million across naive, central memory and regulatory T cell samples. Sequencing was performed with immunoSEQ multiplex PCR; in TCRdb, only in-frame clones are kept and a portion is missing. Here the sample spans roughly 300,000 clones, roughly 8% being singletons. The chain employs TRBV5-6 and TRBJ2-1; D is unresolved. The sample taken for sequencing was central memory CD4+ T cells from blood. This TCR was sampled from a woman aged 18 to 35 in good health. In DNA form, the CDR3 reads TGTGCCAGCAGCTTGGCGGCAGGTTCGGGCGGTCCCTACAATGAGCAGTTCTTC. Translation: CASSLAAGSGGPYNEQFF.